The T cell receptor (beta chain) described here comes from a study of blood T cell repertoires in COVID-19. Study-wide context: Donors in the United States, Italy and Spain gave samples during acute or convalescent COVID-19. In each case, the material was cDNA or gDNA derived from T cells, B-cell-depleted T cells, or PBMCs.

Authors' analysis steps: Nucleated cell counts were estimated from reference gene primer amplification. Repertoires were generated with immunoSEQ multiplex PCR, while TCRdb's copy carries only in-frame clones and drops some. The DNA gave D and trimming, while V, J and clone size come from that table. The sample lists about 240,000 clones; roughly four fifths were seen once. V lost 0 bases, J lost 4 bases, and 6 bases stayed unmatched. The CDR3 covers 15 residues. Germline loops: CDR1 GTSNPN, CDR2 SVGIG (reference sequence). The chain is built from TRBV30 and TRBJ1-1; TRBD1 matches 9 bases. The clonotype originates from a woman aged 70-85 years with acute or convalescent COVID-19. Sequenced: peripheral blood. The CDR3 sequence: CAWSVPGQGSTEAFF. CDR3 nucleotide sequence: TGTGCCTGGAGTGTACCGGGACAGGGCAGCACTGAAGCTTTCTTT.